This is a list of T cell receptor beta chains from one sample in a study of response to subunit inactivated influenza vaccine. MiXCR, run by TCRdb on the RT-PCR reads, gives a single entry per CDR3 protein. The table has 630,000 or so distinct CDR3 sequences, 15% to 18% seen once; the top ten hold 11%. Material: PBMCs from blood, obtained 11 to 12 days after vaccination. The source is a man aged 50 or older who received an inactivated influenza vaccine. Each CDR3 is given with its conserved first and last residue. Each record gives: V gene, clone size, D gene, J gene, CDR3 DNA, CDR3 protein. The D gene is left open where the match is weak. Some rows have no size entry. The others give once, few or many, or a class for an expanded clone.

V: TRBV6-5
size: NA
D: TRBD1
J: TRBJ2-1
DNA: TGTGCCAGCAGTTACTCGGGGACAGCTTACAATGAGCAGTTCTTC
CDR3: CASSYSGTAYNEQFF

V: TRBV19
size: NA
D: NA
J: TRBJ1-5
DNA: TGTGCCAGTAGTATCCGGGTTAGCAATCAGCCCCAGCATTTT
CDR3: CASSIRVSNQPQHF

V: TRBV20-1
size: few
D: TRBD2
J: TRBJ2-1
DNA: TGCAGTGCTAGAGATTTTGCTAGCGGGGGGGGGAGCGAGCAGTTCTTC
CDR3: CSARDFASGGGSEQFF

V: TRBV7-2
size: few
D: TRBD1
J: TRBJ2-7
DNA: TGTGCCAGCAGCTCGGGGACAGCCTACTCCTACGAGCAGTACTTC
CDR3: CASSSGTAYSYEQYF

V: TRBV29-1
size: few
D: NA
J: TRBJ2-7
DNA: TGCAGCGTTGGGGAGACCTACGAGCAGTACTTC
CDR3: CSVGETYEQYF

V: TRBV4-2
size: NA
D: TRBD2
J: TRBJ2-1
DNA: TGTGCCAGCAGCCGAAGCCTAGCGGGAGTCTACAATGAGCAGTTCTTC
CDR3: CASSRSLAGVYNEQFF

V: TRBV20-1
size: many
D: NA
J: TRBJ1-5
DNA: TGCAGTGCTACCCGGGGACCTTATAGCAATCAGCCCCAGCATTTT
CDR3: CSATRGPYSNQPQHF

V: TRBV5-1
size: few
D: TRBD1
J: TRBJ1-2
DNA: TGCGCCAGCAGCTCCGGACAGGGATCATGGGGCTACACCTTC
CDR3: CASSSGQGSWGYTF

V: TRBV20-1
size: few
D: NA
J: TRBJ2-7
DNA: TGCAGTGCTAGAGAGTGGGCATTTTCCCACGAGCAGTACTTC
CDR3: CSAREWAFSHEQYF

V: TRBV7-9
size: many
D: NA
J: TRBJ1-2
DNA: TGTGCCAGCAGCTTCATCAGGGGTAACTATGGCTACACCTTC
CDR3: CASSFIRGNYGYTF

V: TRBV7-2
size: few
D: NA
J: TRBJ1-5
DNA: TGTGCCAGCAGCTTATTACTGGGGTACGGCAATCAGCCCCAGCATTTT
CDR3: CASSLLLGYGNQPQHF

V: TRBV6-1
size: NA
D: NA
J: TRBJ2-1
DNA: TGTGCCAGCAGGACACAAGGAGGCTCATACAATGAGCAGTTCTTC
CDR3: CASRTQGGSYNEQFF

V: TRBV5-1
size: few
D: TRBD1
J: TRBJ2-7
DNA: TGCGCCAGCAGCAGAGGGACAGGCACGCAATTGCAGTACTTC
CDR3: CASSRGTGTQLQYF

V: TRBV11-2
size: NA
D: TRBD2
J: TRBJ2-1
DNA: TGTGCCAGCAGCCCACAAAGGACTAGCGGGAGGTTGGGCAATGAGCAGTTCTTC
CDR3: CASSPQRTSGRLGNEQFF

V: TRBV7-9
size: few
D: NA
J: TRBJ2-3
DNA: TGTGCCAGCAGCTTACTAGGTATCACAGATACGCAGTATTTT
CDR3: CASSLLGITDTQYF

V: TRBV9
size: NA
D: TRBD1
J: TRBJ1-2
DNA: TGTGCCAGCAGCGCCGGGGACAGGGGCTATGGCTACACCTTC
CDR3: CASSAGDRGYGYTF

V: TRBV20-1
size: NA
D: NA
J: TRBJ1-3
DNA: TGCAGCGCCGGGCTAGACTCTGGAAACACCATATATTTT
CDR3: CSAGLDSGNTIYF

V: TRBV10-1
size: NA
D: TRBD2
J: TRBJ2-1
DNA: TGCGCCAGCAGAGCGGGGCCACGGAATGAGCAGTTCTTC
CDR3: CASRAGPRNEQFF

V: TRBV3-1
size: NA
D: NA
J: TRBJ1-2
DNA: TGTGCCAGCAGCCAAGCAGGGGCGCATGGCTACACCTTC
CDR3: CASSQAGAHGYTF

V: TRBV6-1
size: NA
D: NA
J: TRBJ2-1
DNA: TGTGCCAGCTACTCTTCTATGGACTATGAGCAGTTCTTC
CDR3: CASYSSMDYEQFF

V: TRBV20-1
size: many
D: TRBD2
J: TRBJ2-1
DNA: TGCAGTGCTTCTAGACTAGCGGGACAGAGCTCCTACAATGAGCAGTTCTTC
CDR3: CSASRLAGQSSYNEQFF

V: TRBV7-9
size: NA
D: NA
J: TRBJ2-7
DNA: TGTGCCAGCAGCCCGGAGTCCTACGAGCAGTACTTC
CDR3: CASSPESYEQYF

V: TRBV5-5
size: few
D: NA
J: TRBJ1-5
DNA: TGTGCCAGCAGCTTGGCGGCAGGGCGTCAGCCCCAGCATTTT
CDR3: CASSLAAGRQPQHF

V: TRBV7-9
size: NA
D: NA
J: TRBJ2-1
DNA: TGTGCCAGCAGCTTGGGAAGGAGTAGCAGATACAATGAGCAGTTCTTC
CDR3: CASSLGRSSRYNEQFF

V: TRBV6-1
size: NA
D: NA
J: TRBJ2-5
DNA: TGTGCCAGCAGTGAAGGGGTTAGGCAGACCCAGTACTTC
CDR3: CASSEGVRQTQYF

V: TRBV4-2
size: many
D: NA
J: TRBJ2-7
DNA: TGTGCCAGCAGCCAAGATTCCGGCGAGCAGTACTTC
CDR3: CASSQDSGEQYF

V: TRBV3-1
size: NA
D: TRBD2
J: TRBJ2-3
DNA: TGTGCCAGCAGGCGAGCGGGGGCCTCAGATACGCAGTATTTT
CDR3: CASRRAGASDTQYF

V: TRBV7-2
size: many
D: NA
J: TRBJ2-1
DNA: TGTGCCAGCAGCTTAGAAGGACGCATGTACAATGAGCAGTTCTTC
CDR3: CASSLEGRMYNEQFF

V: TRBV9
size: few
D: NA
J: TRBJ2-7
DNA: TGTGCCAGCAGCGTAGGTGCAGGGAGCTACGAGCAGTACTTC
CDR3: CASSVGAGSYEQYF

V: TRBV7-6
size: few
D: TRBD1
J: TRBJ2-7
DNA: TGTGCCAGCAGCCAACAGGGGGAAGTAGGGGAGCAGTACTTC
CDR3: CASSQQGEVGEQYF

V: TRBV24-1
size: few
D: NA
J: TRBJ1-2
DNA: TGTGCCACCAGTGACCCTACAGGGAAGGGCTACACCTTC
CDR3: CATSDPTGKGYTF

V: TRBV6-1
size: NA
D: TRBD1
J: TRBJ2-7
DNA: TGTGCCAGCGCGGACAGGGGGACCTACGAGCAGTACTTC
CDR3: CASADRGTYEQYF

V: TRBV15
size: few
D: TRBD2
J: TRBJ2-7
DNA: TGTGCCACCGACACGAGTTGGGTAAGCGGGAGGACACAGTTACCCGAGCAGTACTTC
CDR3: CATDTSWVSGRTQLPEQYF

V: TRBV12-3/TRBV12-4
size: NA
D: TRBD1
J: TRBJ1-1
DNA: TGTGCCAGCAGCTTCAACAGGGGCGGCCTTTTCTTT
CDR3: CASSFNRGGLFF

V: TRBV4-2
size: few
D: TRBD2
J: TRBJ2-3
DNA: TGTGCCAGCAGCCAAGGCTTCCTAGCGGTAACAGATACGCAGTATTTT
CDR3: CASSQGFLAVTDTQYF

V: TRBV27
size: NA
D: NA
J: TRBJ1-2
DNA: TGTGCCAGCAGTTTATCGACAGGAGAAGGCTACACCTTC
CDR3: CASSLSTGEGYTF

V: TRBV7-2
size: many
D: NA
J: TRBJ2-3
DNA: TGTGCCAGCAATAGTTTTGATACGCAGTATTTT
CDR3: CASNSFDTQYF

V: TRBV12-3/TRBV12-4
size: few
D: NA
J: TRBJ2-3
DNA: TGTGCCAGCAGGGGGAGGGACAGGCAACATACGCAGTATTTT
CDR3: CASRGRDRQHTQYF

V: TRBV7-9
size: NA
D: TRBD2
J: TRBJ2-1
DNA: TGTGCCAGCAGCCTTAGCGGGAGGGCGTGGGATGAGCAGTTCTTC
CDR3: CASSLSGRAWDEQFF

V: TRBV7-9
size: once
D: TRBD1
J: TRBJ1-4
DNA: TGTGCCAGCAGCTCCGGCTTCGCAGGGGGCGGTGAAAAACTGTTTTTT
CDR3: CASSSGFAGGGEKLFF

V: TRBV7-2
size: few
D: NA
J: TRBJ1-2
DNA: TGTGCCAGCAGCTCCACAGCGAACTATGGCTACACCTTC
CDR3: CASSSTANYGYTF

V: TRBV20-1
size: NA
D: TRBD1
J: TRBJ2-7
DNA: TGCAGTGCTGCCATTGACAGGGCCCCCTACGAGCAGTACTTC
CDR3: CSAAIDRAPYEQYF

V: TRBV29-1
size: few
D: TRBD2
J: TRBJ2-3
DNA: TGCAGCGTTGCCTTCTGGGCGGGGGGCCCAGATACGCAGTATTTT
CDR3: CSVAFWAGGPDTQYF

V: TRBV20-1
size: NA
D: NA
J: TRBJ2-4
DNA: TGCAGTGCCGGGTCAGGGTTTCCCAAAAACATTCAGTACTTC
CDR3: CSAGSGFPKNIQYF

V: TRBV7-9
size: NA
D: TRBD2
J: TRBJ2-1
DNA: TGTGCCAGCAGCCCCAGACTAGCGCGCAGCTCCTACAATGAGCAGTTCTTC
CDR3: CASSPRLARSSYNEQFF

V: TRBV4-3
size: NA
D: TRBD2
J: TRBJ2-3
DNA: TGCGCCAGCAGCCAAGATCGAGGTAGCGGGTACACAGATACGCAGTATTTT
CDR3: CASSQDRGSGYTDTQYF

V: TRBV20-1
size: NA
D: NA
J: TRBJ2-3
DNA: TGCAGTGCTAGTAGTGCGCGGGATCCCAGGGATACGCAGTATTTT
CDR3: CSASSARDPRDTQYF

V: TRBV20-1
size: NA
D: NA
J: TRBJ1-1
DNA: TGCAGTGCTAGAGATTTTGGCAGGGCAAACACTGAAGCTTTCTTT
CDR3: CSARDFGRANTEAFF

V: TRBV7-8
size: NA
D: NA
J: TRBJ2-1
DNA: TGTGCCAGCAGCCTCGACCTTCCCTCCTACAATGAGCAGTTCTTC
CDR3: CASSLDLPSYNEQFF